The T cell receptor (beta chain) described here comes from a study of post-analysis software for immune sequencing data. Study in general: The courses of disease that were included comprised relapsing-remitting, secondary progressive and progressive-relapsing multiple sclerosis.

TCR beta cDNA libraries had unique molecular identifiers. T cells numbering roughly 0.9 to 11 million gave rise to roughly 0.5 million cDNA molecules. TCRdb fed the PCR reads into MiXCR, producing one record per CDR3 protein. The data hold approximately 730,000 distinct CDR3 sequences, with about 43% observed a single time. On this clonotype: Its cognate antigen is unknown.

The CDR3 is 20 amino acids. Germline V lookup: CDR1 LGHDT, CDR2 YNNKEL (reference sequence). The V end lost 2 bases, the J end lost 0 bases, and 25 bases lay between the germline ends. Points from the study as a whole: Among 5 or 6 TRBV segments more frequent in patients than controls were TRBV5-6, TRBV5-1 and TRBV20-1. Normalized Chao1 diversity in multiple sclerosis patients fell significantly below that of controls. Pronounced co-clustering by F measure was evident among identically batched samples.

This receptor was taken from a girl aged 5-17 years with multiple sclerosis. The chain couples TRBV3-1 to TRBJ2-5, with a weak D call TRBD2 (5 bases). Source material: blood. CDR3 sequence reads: CASSQSGEAAWKRNQETQYF. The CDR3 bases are TGTGCCAGCAGCCAATCCGGGGAAGCGGCCTGGAAGAGGAACCAAGAGACCCAGTACTTC.